Given below is one T cell receptor (beta chain) in context. Antigen specificity is unknown. V lost 4 bases to trimming and J lost 9 bases; unmatched junction nucleotides: 9. Per germline, CDR1 MNHEY and CDR2 SVGEGT. This CDR3 has 14 amino acids. The data were taken from a study of neurological immune-mediated disorders. Regarding the study as a whole: Sharing of CDR3 amino acid sequences among expanded clones across subjects was absent, suggesting private repertoires in all groups.

The team produced cDNA through 5'RACE using 10-nucleotide random UMIs. TCRdb re-called the 5' RACE reads with MiXCR, one entry per CDR3 protein. The profile shows roughly 18,000 distinct CDR3 sequences, roughly a quarter of them singletons. This chain uses TRBV6-2 or TRBV6-3 with TRBJ2-1; 7 nucleotides line up with TRBD1. The receptor was derived from a man aged 45-65 years with HTLV-1-associated myelopathy (HAM/TSP). The sequenced material came from PBMCs. The DNA of the CDR3 is TGTGCCAGCAGTTTCAAGGGGGCGCAGGGTGAGCAGTTCTTC. Amino acid sequence: CASSFKGAQGEQFF.